This T cell receptor beta chain was obtained from a study of cytomegalovirus exposure and HLA in healthy donors. PCR primers comprised 60 Vbeta and 13 Jbeta primers. Here immunoSEQ multiplex PCR was the method, and the copy in TCRdb shows in-frame clones only, minus some. The sample holds around 40,000 clones, around 90% seen once. Germline values: CDR1 SGHTA, CDR2 FQGNSA. This CDR3 has 19 amino acids. Losses at the gene ends were 5 bases for V and 5 bases for J; bases not matched to a gene: 16. Source material: PBMCs. The J gene is TRBJ2-2, the V gene TRBV7-2; the match to TRBD2 covers 11 bases. The clonotype comes from a woman aged 40 to 50 in good health and CMV-seropositive. The CDR3 sequence: CASSPRRNSGGAGTGELFF. CDR3 DNA: TGTGCCAGCAGCCCCCGGAGGAATAGCGGGGGGGCTGGAACCGGGGAGCTGTTTTTT. Variable domain in full (rest from reference TRBV7-2 and TRBJ2-2): GAGVSQSPSNKVTEKGKDVELRCDPISGHTALYWYRQSLGQGLEFLIYFQGNSAPDKSGLPSDRFSAERTGGSVSTLTIQRTQQEDSAVYLCASSPRRNSGGAGTGELFFGEGSRLTVL.